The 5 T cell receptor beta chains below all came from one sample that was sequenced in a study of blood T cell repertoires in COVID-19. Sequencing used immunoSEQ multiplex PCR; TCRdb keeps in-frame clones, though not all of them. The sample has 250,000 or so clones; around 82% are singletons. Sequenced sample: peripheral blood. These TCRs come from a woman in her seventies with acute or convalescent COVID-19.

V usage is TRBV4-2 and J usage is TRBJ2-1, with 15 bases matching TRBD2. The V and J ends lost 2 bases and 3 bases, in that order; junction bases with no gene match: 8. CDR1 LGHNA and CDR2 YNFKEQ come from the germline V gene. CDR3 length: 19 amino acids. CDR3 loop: CASSQPEGLAGGNYNEQFF. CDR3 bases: TGTGCCAGCAGCCAACCGGAAGGACTAGCGGGGGGGAACTACAATGAGCAGTTCTTC.

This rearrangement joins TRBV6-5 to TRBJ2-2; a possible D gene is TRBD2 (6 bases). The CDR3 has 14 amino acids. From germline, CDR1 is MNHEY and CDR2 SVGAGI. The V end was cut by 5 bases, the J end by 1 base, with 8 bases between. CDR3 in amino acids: CASSPTRNTGELFF. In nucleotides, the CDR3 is TGTGCCAGCAGTCCGACTAGGAACACCGGGGAGCTGTTTTTT.

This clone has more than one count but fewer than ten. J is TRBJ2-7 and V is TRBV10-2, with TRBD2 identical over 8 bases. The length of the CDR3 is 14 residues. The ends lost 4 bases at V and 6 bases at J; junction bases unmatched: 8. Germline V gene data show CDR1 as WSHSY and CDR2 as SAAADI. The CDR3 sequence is CASSGVAGIGEQYF. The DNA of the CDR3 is TGCGCCAGCAGTGGAGTAGCGGGGATTGGCGAGCAGTACTTC.

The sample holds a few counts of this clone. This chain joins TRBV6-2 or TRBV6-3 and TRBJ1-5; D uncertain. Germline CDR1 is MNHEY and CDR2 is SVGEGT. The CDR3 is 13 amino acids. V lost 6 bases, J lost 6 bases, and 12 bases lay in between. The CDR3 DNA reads TGTGCCAGCAGCATACGGGTTGGTCAGCCCCAGCATTTT. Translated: CASSIRVGQPQHF.

The CDR3 here is CASSLGTPNTGELFF. The CDR3 DNA follows: TGTGCCAGCAGCCTCGGGACACCGAACACCGGGGAGCTGTTTTTT. V gene TRBV5-4 combines with J gene TRBJ2-2; possible D gene TRBD1, 6 bases. V was pared by 4 bases and J by 0 bases, with 10 bases between. The CDR3 spans 15 residues. Germline V gene data show CDR1 as SGHNT and CDR2 as YYREEE (reference sequence).